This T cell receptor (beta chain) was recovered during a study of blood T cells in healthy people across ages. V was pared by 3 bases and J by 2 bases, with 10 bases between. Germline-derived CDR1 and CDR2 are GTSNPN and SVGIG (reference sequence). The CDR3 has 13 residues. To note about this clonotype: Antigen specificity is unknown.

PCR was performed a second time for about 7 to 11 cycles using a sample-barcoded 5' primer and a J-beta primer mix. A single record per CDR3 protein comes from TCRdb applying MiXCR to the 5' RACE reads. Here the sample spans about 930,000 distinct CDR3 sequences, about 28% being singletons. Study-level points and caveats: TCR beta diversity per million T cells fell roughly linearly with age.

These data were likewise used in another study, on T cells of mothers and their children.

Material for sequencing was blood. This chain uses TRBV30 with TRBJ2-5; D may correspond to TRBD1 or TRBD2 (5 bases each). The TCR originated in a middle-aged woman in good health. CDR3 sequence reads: CAWSEGRQETQYF. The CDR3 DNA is TGTGCCTGGAGCGAGGGACGACAAGAGACCCAGTACTTC.